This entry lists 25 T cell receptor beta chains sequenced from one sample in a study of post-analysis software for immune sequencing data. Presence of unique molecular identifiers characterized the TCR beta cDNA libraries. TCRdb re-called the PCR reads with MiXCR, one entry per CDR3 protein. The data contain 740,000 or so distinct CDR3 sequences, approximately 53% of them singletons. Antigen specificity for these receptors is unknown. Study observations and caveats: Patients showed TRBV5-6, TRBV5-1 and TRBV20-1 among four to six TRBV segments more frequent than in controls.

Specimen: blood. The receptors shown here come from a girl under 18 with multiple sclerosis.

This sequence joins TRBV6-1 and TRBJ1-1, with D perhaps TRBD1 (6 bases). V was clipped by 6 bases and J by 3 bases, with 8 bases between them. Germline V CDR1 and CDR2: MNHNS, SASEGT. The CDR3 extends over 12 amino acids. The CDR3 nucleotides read TGTGCCAGCAGGACAGGCGACACTGAAGCTTTCTTT. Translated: CASRTGDTEAFF.

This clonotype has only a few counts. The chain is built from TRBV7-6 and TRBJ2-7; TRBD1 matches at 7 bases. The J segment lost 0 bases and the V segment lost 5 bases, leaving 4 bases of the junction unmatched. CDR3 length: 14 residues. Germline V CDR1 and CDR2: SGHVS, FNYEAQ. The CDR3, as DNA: TGTGCCAGCAGCAAAGGACAGGTCTCCTACGAGCAGTACTTC. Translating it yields CASSKGQVSYEQYF.

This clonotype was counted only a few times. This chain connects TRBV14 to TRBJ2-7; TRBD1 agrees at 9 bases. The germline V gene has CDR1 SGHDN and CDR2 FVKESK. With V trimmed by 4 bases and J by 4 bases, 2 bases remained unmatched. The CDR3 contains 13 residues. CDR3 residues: CASSRTGDYEQYF. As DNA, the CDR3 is TGTGCCAGCAGCCGGACAGGGGATTACGAGCAGTACTTC.

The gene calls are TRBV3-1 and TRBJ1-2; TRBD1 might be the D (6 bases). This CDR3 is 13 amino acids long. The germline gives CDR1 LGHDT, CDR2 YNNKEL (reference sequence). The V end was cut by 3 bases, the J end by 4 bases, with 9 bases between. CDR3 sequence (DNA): TGTGCCAGCAGCCAGACAGGCCCCTATGGCTACACCTTC. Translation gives CASSQTGPYGYTF.

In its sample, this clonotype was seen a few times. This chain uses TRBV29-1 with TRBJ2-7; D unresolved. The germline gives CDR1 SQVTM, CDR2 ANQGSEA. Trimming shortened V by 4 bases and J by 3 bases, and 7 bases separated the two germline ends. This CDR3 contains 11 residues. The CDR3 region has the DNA TGCAGCGTTGCGGTTGGCTACGAGCAGTACTTC. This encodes CSVAVGYEQYF.

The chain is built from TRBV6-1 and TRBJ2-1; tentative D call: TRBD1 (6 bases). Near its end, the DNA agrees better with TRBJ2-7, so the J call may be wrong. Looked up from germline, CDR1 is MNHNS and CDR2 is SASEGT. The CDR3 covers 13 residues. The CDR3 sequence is CAGQDRIYNEQYF. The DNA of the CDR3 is TGTGCCGGACAAGACAGGATCTACAATGAGCAGTACTTC.

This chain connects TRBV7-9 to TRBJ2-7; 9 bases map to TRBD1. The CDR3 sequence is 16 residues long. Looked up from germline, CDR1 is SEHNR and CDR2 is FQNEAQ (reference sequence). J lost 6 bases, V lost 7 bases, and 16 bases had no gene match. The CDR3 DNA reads TGTGCCAGCACAAGGACAGGGGCCCAGCAAGTGGGCGAGCAGTACTTC. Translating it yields CASTRTGAQQVGEQYF.

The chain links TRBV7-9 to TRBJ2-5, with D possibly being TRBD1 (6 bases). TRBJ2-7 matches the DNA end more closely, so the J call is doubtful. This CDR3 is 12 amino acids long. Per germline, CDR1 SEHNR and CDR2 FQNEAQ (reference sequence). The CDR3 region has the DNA TGTGCCAGCGGGGGCAGGGTTAGCGAGCAGTACTTC. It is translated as CASGGRVSEQYF.

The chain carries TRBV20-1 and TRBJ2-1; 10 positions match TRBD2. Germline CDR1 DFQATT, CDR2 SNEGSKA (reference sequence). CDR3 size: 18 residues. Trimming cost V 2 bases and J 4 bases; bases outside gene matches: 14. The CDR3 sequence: CSARPVVLISGRYNEQFF. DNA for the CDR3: TGCAGTGCTAGACCCGTAGTCCTCATTAGCGGGAGGTACAATGAGCAGTTCTTC.

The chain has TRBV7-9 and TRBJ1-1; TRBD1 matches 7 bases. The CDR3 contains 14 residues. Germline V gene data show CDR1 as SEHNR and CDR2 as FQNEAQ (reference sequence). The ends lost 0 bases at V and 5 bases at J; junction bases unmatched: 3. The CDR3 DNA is TGTGCCAGCAGCTTAGCAACGGGACAGACTGAAGCTTTCTTT. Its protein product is CASSLATGQTEAFF.

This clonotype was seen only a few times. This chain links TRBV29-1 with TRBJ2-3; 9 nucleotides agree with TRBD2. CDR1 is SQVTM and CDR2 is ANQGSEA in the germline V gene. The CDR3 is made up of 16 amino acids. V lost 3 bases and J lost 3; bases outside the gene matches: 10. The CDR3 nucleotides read TGCAGCGTTGACTCTCCTAGCGGGGCCCCAACAGATACGCAGTATTTT. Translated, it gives CSVDSPSGAPTDTQYF.

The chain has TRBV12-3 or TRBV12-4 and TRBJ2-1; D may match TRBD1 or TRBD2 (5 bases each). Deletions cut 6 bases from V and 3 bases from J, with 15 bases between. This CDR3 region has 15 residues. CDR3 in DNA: TGTGCCAGCAGGGGCCGGGACGGGAACTACAATGAGCAGTTCTTC. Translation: CASRGRDGNYNEQFF.

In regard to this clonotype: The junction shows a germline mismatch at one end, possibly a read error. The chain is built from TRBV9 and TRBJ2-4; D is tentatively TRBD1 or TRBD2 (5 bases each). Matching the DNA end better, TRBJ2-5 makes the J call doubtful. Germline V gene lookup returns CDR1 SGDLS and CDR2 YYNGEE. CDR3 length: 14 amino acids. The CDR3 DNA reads TGTGCCAACAGCGTAGACTTGGGGACGGAGACCCAGTACTTC. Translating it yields CANSVDLGTETQYF.

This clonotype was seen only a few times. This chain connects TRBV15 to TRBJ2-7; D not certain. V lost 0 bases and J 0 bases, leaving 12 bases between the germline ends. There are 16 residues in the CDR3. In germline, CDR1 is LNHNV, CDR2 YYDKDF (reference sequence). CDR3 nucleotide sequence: TGTGCCACCAGCAGAGATCTCAGCAGGAGCTCCTACGAGCAGTACTTC. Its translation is CATSRDLSRSSYEQYF. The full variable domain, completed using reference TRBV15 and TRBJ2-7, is DAMVIQNPRYQVTQFGKPVTLSCSQTLNHNVMYWYQQKSSQAPKLLFHYYDKDFNNEADTPDNFQSRRPNTSFCFLDIRSPGLGDTAMYLCATSRDLSRSSYEQYFGPGTRLTVT.

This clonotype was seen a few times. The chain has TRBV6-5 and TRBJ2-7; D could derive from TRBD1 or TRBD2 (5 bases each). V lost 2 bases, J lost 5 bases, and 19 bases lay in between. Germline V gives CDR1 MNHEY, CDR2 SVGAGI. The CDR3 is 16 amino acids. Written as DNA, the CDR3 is TGTGCCAGCAGTTACAACCTTGAGAGGGGATGGGACGAGCAGTACTTC. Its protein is CASSYNLERGWDEQYF.

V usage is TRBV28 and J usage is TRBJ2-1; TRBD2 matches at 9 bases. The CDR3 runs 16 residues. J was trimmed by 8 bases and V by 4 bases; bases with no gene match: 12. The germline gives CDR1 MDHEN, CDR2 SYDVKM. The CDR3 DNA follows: TGTGCCAGCAGTTCCAAGAGCGGGAGGTTCGACCATGAGCAGTTCTTC. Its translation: CASSSKSGRFDHEQFF.

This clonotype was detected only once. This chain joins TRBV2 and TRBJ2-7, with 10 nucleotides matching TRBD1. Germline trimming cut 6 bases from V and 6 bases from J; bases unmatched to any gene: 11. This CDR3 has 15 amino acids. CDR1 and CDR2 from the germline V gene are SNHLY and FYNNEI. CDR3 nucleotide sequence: TGTGCCAGCAGCGCCTCCGGCGGGACAGGGGTCGAGCAGTACTTC. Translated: CASSASGGTGVEQYF. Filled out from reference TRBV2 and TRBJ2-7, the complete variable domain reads EPEVTQTPSHQVTQMGQEVILRCVPISNHLYFYWYRQILGQKVEFLVSFYNNEISEKSEIFDDQFSVERPDGSNFTLKIRSTKLEDSAMYFCASSASGGTGVEQYFGPGTRLTVT.

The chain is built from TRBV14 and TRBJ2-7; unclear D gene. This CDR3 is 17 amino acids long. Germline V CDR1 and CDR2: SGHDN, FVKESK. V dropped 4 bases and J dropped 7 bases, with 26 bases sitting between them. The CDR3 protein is CASSRRNRSSSPGEQYF. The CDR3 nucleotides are TGTGCCAGCAGCCGGAGAAACCGCAGTTCGAGTCCGGGTGAGCAGTACTTC. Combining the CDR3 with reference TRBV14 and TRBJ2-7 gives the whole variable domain EAGVTQFPSHSVIEKGQTVTLRCDPISGHDNLYWYRRVMGKEIKFLLHFVKESKQDESGMPNNRFLAERTGGTYSTLKVQPAELEDSGVYFCASSRRNRSSSPGEQYFGPGTRLTVT.

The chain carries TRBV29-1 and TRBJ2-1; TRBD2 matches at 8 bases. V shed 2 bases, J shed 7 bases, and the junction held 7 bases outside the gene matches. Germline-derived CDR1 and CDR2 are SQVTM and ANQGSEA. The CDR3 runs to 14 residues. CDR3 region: CSVERTGRVNEQFF. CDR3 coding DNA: TGCAGCGTTGAAAGAACCGGGAGGGTAAATGAGCAGTTCTTC.

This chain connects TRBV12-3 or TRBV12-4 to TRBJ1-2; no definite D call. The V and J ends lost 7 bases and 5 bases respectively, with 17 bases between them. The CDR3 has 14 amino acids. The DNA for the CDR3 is TGTGCCAGCACATTAGGGCGGGCGGGGTATGGCTACACCTTC. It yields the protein CASTLGRAGYGYTF.

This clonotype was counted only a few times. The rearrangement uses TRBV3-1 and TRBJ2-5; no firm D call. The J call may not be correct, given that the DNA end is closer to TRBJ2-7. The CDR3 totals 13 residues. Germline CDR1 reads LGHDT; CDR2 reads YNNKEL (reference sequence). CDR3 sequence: CASSVGWAAEQYF. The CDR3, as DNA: TGTGCCAGCAGCGTTGGGTGGGCGGCCGAGCAGTACTTC.

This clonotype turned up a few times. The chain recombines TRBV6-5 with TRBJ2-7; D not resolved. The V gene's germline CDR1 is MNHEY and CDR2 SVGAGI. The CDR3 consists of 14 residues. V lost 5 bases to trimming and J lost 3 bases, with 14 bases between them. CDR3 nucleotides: TGTGCCAGCAGTCCTCTAGGTTTGTTCTACGAGCAGTACTTC. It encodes CASSPLGLFYEQYF.

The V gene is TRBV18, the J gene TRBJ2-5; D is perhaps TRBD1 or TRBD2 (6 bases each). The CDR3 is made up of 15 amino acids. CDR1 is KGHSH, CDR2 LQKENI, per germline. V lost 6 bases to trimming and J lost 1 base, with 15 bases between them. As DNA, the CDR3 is TGTGCCAGCTCGGAACAGGGACTCCTCCAAGAGACCCAGTACTTC. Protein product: CASSEQGLLQETQYF. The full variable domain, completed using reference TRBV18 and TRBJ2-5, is NAGVMQNPRHLVRRRGQEARLRCSPMKGHSHVYWYRQLPEEGLKFMVYLQKENIIDESGMPKERFSAEFPKEGPSILRIQQVVRGDSAAYFCASSEQGLLQETQYFGPGTRLLVL.

The CDR3 DNA sequence: TGTGCCAGTAAACAACACCGGGACAGGTTCTACGAGCAGTACTTC. This codes for CASKQHRDRFYEQYF. The J gene is TRBJ2-7, the V gene TRBV19, with 8 bases identical to TRBD1. Trimming removed 7 bases from V and 3 bases from J; junction bases left unmatched: 11. Germline assignment: CDR1 LNHDA and CDR2 SQIVND (reference sequence). The CDR3 consists of 15 residues.

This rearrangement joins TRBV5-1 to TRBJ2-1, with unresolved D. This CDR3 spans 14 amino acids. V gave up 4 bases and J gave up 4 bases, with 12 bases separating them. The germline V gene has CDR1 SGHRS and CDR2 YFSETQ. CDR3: CASSRAADYNEQFF. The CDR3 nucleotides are TGCGCCAGCAGCCGCGCTGCGGATTACAATGAGCAGTTCTTC. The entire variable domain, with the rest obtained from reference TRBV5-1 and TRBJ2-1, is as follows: KAGVTQTPRYLIKTRGQQVTLSCSPISGHRSVSWYQQTPGQGLQFLFEYFSETQRNKGNFPGRFSGRQFSNSRSEMNVSTLELGDSALYLCASSRAADYNEQFFGPGTRLTVL.